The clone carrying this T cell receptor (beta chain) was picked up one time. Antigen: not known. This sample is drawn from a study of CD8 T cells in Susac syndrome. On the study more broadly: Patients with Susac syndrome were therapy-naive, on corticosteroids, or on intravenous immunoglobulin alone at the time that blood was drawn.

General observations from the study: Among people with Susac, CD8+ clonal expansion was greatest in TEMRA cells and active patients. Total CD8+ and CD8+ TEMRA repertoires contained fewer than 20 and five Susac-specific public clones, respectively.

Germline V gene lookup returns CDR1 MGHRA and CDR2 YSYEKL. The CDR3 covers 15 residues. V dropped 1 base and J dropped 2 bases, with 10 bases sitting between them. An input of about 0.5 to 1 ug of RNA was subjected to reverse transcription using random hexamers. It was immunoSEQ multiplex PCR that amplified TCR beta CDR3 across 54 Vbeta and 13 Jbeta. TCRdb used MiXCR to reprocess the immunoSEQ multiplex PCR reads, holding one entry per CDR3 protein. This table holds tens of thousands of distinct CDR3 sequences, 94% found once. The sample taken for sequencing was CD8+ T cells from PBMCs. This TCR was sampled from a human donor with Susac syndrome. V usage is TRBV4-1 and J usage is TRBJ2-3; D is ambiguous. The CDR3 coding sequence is TGCGCCAGCAGCCAAGGGGAAAGGGACACAGATACGCAGTATTTT. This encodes CASSQGERDTDTQYF.